A selection of T cell receptor beta chains follows, all from one sample in a study of cytomegalovirus exposure and HLA in healthy donors. Generated by immunoSEQ multiplex PCR, the TCRdb table keeps only in-frame clones and is missing some. This sample yields fewer than 120,000 clones, of which around 85% are seen a single time; 5.5% to 7% belongs to the top ten. The sequencing sample was made of PBMCs. Every receptor here comes from a man between 25 and 39 years old in good health and CMV-seropositive. Both conserved end residues are part of each CDR3. The D gene is left open where the match is weak. Rows give clone size only sometimes, using once, few, many, or a class for an expanded clone.

D gene | clone size | J gene | V gene | CDR3 DNA | CDR3 protein
NA | once | TRBJ1-5 | TRBV5-3 | TGTGCCAGAAGCTTGTTTGGACACGGTAATCAGCCCCAGCATTTT | CARSLFGHGNQPQHF
TRBD2 | NA | TRBJ2-7 | TRBV7-8 | TGTGCCAGCAGCTGGACTAGGAACCACTACGAGCAGTACTTC | CASSWTRNHYEQYF
NA | NA | TRBJ2-7 | TRBV19 | TGTGCCAGTAGTATAGGTCTGGGGGGATCCTACGAGCAGTACTTC | CASSIGLGGSYEQYF
NA | NA | TRBJ1-4 | TRBV12-2 | TGTGCAAGTCGCTTAGAGAAGGCTTCGACGGGTGAAAAACTGTTTTTT | CASRLEKASTGEKLFF
NA | NA | TRBJ1-2 | TRBV19 | TGTGCCAGTAGTACCGACAGTAGATATGGCTACACCTTC | CASSTDSRYGYTF
NA | few | TRBJ1-4 | TRBV6-4 | TGTGCCAGCGCCCGCGAGGCTAATGAAAAACTGTTTTTT | CASAREANEKLFF
NA | NA | TRBJ1-2 | TRBV19 | TGTGCCAGTAGCCCGTATATGCAGGGGAGCTATGGCTACACCTTC | CASSPYMQGSYGYTF
TRBD1 | NA | TRBJ2-5 | TRBV11-3 | TGTGCCAGCAGCCCCCGAAACTCAGGGGGCGCAGAGACCCAGTACTTC | CASSPRNSGGAETQYF
NA | few | TRBJ1-5 | TRBV21-1 | TGTGCCAGCAGCAAAGGACAGGGTAGTCAGCCCCAGCATTTT | CASSKGQGSQPQHF
TRBD1 | few | TRBJ2-3 | TRBV7-8 | TGTGCCAGCAGCTTAAAGGGGGCCCACCCCCCCACAGATACGCAGTATTTT | CASSLKGAHPPTDTQYF
NA | NA | TRBJ2-2 | TRBV30 | TGTGCCTGGAGAGGGGGTCTCCCGATCGCGAACACCGGGGAGCTGTTTTTT | CAWRGGLPIANTGELFF
NA | NA | TRBJ2-1 | TRBV4-1 | TGCGCCAGCAGCCAGGTATCTCGGACAGATTTCTACAATGAGCAGTTCTTC | CASSQVSRTDFYNEQFF
TRBD1 | NA | TRBJ1-2 | TRBV28 | TGTGCCAGCAGTCCGGGACAGGGGGACTATGGCTACATCTTC | CASSPGQGDYGYIF
NA | few | TRBJ1-5 | TRBV6-1 | TGTGCCAGCAGTGAACGGGGTCCCCAGCATTTT | CASSERGPQHF
TRBD2 | NA | TRBJ2-1 | TRBV4-1 | TGCGCCAGCAGCCAAGCCGGGACTAGCGGTTACAATGAGCAGTTCTTC | CASSQAGTSGYNEQFF
NA | once | TRBJ2-1 | TRBV27 | TGTGCCAGCAGTTTAGGGCAGAAACCCTACAATGAGCAGTTCTTC | CASSLGQKPYNEQFF
NA | NA | TRBJ2-1 | TRBV10-1 | TGCGCCAGCAGTGAGTCGGGACTGGATGGGAATGAGCAGTTCTTC | CASSESGLDGNEQFF
NA | NA | TRBJ1-2 | TRBV20-1 | TGCAGTGCCCAAGTTGGGACAAGTTTC | CSAQVGTSF
TRBD1 | once | TRBJ1-1 | TRBV7-9 | TGTGCCAGCAGAGAGAACGCGGGAACCGGGACAGGGGGCCCTGAAGCTTTCTTT | CASRENAGTGTGGPEAFF
NA | NA | TRBJ2-3 | TRBV5-1 | TGCGCCAGCAGCTTGGGAGGGAGCACAGATACGCAGTATTTT | CASSLGGSTDTQYF
TRBD2 | NA | TRBJ2-1 | TRBV13 | TGTGCCAGCAGCTTAGAGCCGTTAGCGGGGGGGCCGGGTGAGCAGTTCTTC | CASSLEPLAGGPGEQFF
TRBD1 | NA | TRBJ2-6 | TRBV13 | TGTGCCAGCAGCCCAGGGACCGGGACAGGGACTGGGGCCAACGTCCTGACTTTC | CASSPGTGTGTGANVLTF
NA | NA | TRBJ2-2 | TRBV4-1 | TGCGCCAGCAGCTCCGGACTGTACACCGGGGAGCTGTTTTTT | CASSSGLYTGELFF
NA | NA | TRBJ1-5 | TRBV5-5 | TGTGCCAGCAGCTTGGAGGCAGGGGTTCATCAGCCCCAGCATTTT | CASSLEAGVHQPQHF
TRBD1 | NA | TRBJ2-1 | TRBV4-1 | TGCGCCAGCAGCCAGGACAGGGCGCAGTTCTTC | CASSQDRAQFF
TRBD2 | NA | TRBJ2-7 | TRBV6-6 | TGTGCCAGCACCGAAGCGGGGGGGCCATACGAGCAGTACTTC | CASTEAGGPYEQYF
NA | NA | TRBJ2-5 | TRBV30 | TGTGCCCTTGGGGGGACGTCGGGGACCCAGTACTTC | CALGGTSGTQYF
TRBD1 | few | TRBJ1-1 | TRBV6-1 | TGTGCCAGCACCCGGGACAGGGCTTTCACTGAAGCTTTCTTT | CASTRDRAFTEAFF
NA | NA | TRBJ2-5 | TRBV7-8 | TGTGCCAGCAGCTTAGGTGGACAGAGGCAAGAGACCCAGTACTTC | CASSLGGQRQETQYF
TRBD2 | NA | TRBJ2-7 | TRBV7-9 | TGTGCCAGCAGCTACTCGGGAGGCGAGCAGTACTTC | CASSYSGGEQYF
NA | NA | TRBJ2-7 | TRBV30 | TGTGCCTGGAGTCTCGCGGCATACGAGCAGTACTTC | CAWSLAAYEQYF
NA | NA | TRBJ2-5 | TRBV30 | TGTGCCTGGAGGGAGGACGGTGAAGAGACCCAGTACTTC | CAWREDGEETQYF
NA | once | TRBJ1-3 | TRBV10-3 | TGTGCTGCTAGGAGACAGGCCTCTGGAAACACCATATATTTT | CAARRQASGNTIYF
NA | NA | TRBJ2-7 | TRBV18 | TGTGCCAGCTCACTCCGGGAGCAGTACTTC | CASSLREQYF
NA | NA | TRBJ1-5 | TRBV9 | TGTGCCAGCAGCTACGGGGTAAAGGGTCATCAGCCCCAGCATTTT | CASSYGVKGHQPQHF
NA | NA | TRBJ1-4 | TRBV7-8 | TGTGCCAGCAGCTTAGACACAGGGTGGAGCGCAACTAATGAAAAACTGTTTTTT | CASSLDTGWSATNEKLFF
TRBD2 | NA | TRBJ2-1 | TRBV4-2 | TGTGCCAGCAGTCACCGTCAAGCGGGGGGCTATGAGCAGTTCTTC | CASSHRQAGGYEQFF
NA | NA | TRBJ2-1 | TRBV4-1 | TGCGCCAGCAGCCAAGACAGGGGGGTTCATGAGCAGTTCTTC | CASSQDRGVHEQFF
TRBD1 | NA | TRBJ2-3 | TRBV7-2 | TGTGCCAGCAGCTTAGCGGGACAGGGTATGGATACGCAGTATTTT | CASSLAGQGMDTQYF
TRBD2 | few | TRBJ2-1 | TRBV5-1 | TGCGCCAGCAGCTTGGGCGGGACTATTGATGAGCAGTTCTTC | CASSLGGTIDEQFF
TRBD2 | NA | TRBJ2-7 | TRBV7-9 | TGTGCCAGCAGCTTATCAGAGCGGGGGGACGCCTACGAGCAGTACTTC | CASSLSERGDAYEQYF
NA | NA | TRBJ1-4 | TRBV2 | TGTGCCAGCGGAGGGGCAAATGAAAAACTGTTTTTT | CASGGANEKLFF
NA | few | TRBJ1-5 | TRBV21-1 | TGTGCCAGCAGAAAAGGGCCGCATTTT | CASRKGPHF
NA | NA | TRBJ1-2 | TRBV5-4 | TGTGCCAGCAGCTTGGGGGGAAGTGGGGGGGACTATGGCTACACCTTC | CASSLGGSGGDYGYTF
NA | NA | TRBJ2-3 | TRBV5-1 | TGCGCCAGCAGCACACAGGGAGATAGCACAGATACGCAGTATTTT | CASSTQGDSTDTQYF
TRBD1 | NA | TRBJ1-2 | TRBV30 | TGTGCCTGGAGCACCACTCTACAGGGGAAGGGTGGCTACACCTTC | CAWSTTLQGKGGYTF
TRBD2 | NA | TRBJ2-1 | TRBV5-4 | TGTGCCAGCAGCTTGTCAGCGGGGGCCACCTACAATGAGCAGTTCTTC | CASSLSAGATYNEQFF
TRBD1 | NA | TRBJ1-4 | TRBV6-5 | TGTGCCAGCAGTTGGGGTCTGGACAGGGTTGAAAAACTGTTTTTT | CASSWGLDRVEKLFF
NA | NA | TRBJ2-3 | TRBV9 | TGTGCCAGCAGCGTAGGGCTAGGCCTCACAGATACGCAGTATTTT | CASSVGLGLTDTQYF
TRBD1 | NA | TRBJ2-2 | TRBV6-5 | TGTGCCAGCAGTAGGATGACAGGGCCCGGGGAGCTGTTTTTT | CASSRMTGPGELFF
NA | NA | TRBJ1-2 | TRBV15 | TGTGCCACCAGCGGTTTGCAGGGCATCTATGGCTACACCTTC | CATSGLQGIYGYTF
NA | NA | TRBJ1-2 | TRBV6-1 | TGTGCCAGCAGTGGAGGACAGCAACCCTATGGCTACACCTTC | CASSGGQQPYGYTF
NA | NA | TRBJ1-4 | TRBV19 | TGTGCCAGTACTTGGGCCCAGGGTTTTAATGAAAAACTGTTTTTT | CASTWAQGFNEKLFF
NA | NA | TRBJ2-5 | TRBV10-3 | TGTGCCATCAGTGAGAGGTTTGGAGGGTTTAAAGAGACCCAGTACTTC | CAISERFGGFKETQYF